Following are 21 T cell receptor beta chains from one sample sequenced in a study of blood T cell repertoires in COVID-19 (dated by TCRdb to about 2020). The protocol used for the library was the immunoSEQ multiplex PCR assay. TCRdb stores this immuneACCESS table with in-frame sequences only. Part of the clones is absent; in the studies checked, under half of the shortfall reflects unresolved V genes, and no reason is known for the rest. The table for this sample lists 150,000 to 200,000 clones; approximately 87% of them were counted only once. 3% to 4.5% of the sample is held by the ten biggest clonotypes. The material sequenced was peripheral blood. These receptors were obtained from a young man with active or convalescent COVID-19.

The CDR3 reads CASSQIRAAGELFF. As DNA, the CDR3 is TGTGCCAGCAGCCAAATAAGAGCGGCCGGGGAGCTGTTTTTT. This sequence joins TRBV3-1 (or the pseudogene TRBV3-2) and TRBJ2-2; a possible D gene is TRBD2 (5 bases). This CDR3 region has 14 residues. Germline CDR1 and CDR2: LGHDT and YNNKEL (reference sequence). V lost 2 bases and J lost 6, with 10 bases in between.

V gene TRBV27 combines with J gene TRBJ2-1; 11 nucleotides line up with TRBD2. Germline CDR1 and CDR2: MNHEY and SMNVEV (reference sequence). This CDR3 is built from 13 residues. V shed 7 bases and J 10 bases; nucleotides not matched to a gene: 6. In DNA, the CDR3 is TGTGCCAGCACGGGACTAGCGGTCGGGGAGCAGTTCTTC. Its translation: CASTGLAVGEQFF.

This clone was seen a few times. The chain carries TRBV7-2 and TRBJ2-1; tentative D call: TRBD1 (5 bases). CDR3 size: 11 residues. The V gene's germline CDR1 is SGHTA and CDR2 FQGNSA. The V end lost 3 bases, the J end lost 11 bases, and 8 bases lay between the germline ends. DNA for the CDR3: TGTGCCAGCAGCTTCGACAGAAAGCAGTTCTTC. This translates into CASSFDRKQFF. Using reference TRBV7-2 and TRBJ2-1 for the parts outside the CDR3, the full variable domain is GAGVSQSPSNKVTEKGKDVELRCDPISGHTALYWYRQSLGQGLEFLIYFQGNSAPDKSGLPSDRFSAERTGGSVSTLTIQRTQQEDSAVYLCASSFDRKQFFGPGTRLTVL.

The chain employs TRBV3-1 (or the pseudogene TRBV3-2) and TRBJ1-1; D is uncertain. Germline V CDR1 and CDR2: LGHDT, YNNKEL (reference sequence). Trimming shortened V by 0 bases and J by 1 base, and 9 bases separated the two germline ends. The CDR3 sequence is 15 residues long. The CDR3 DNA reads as TGTGCCAGCAGCCAAGAATGGCGAGGGAACACTGAAGCTTTCTTT. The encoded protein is CASSQEWRGNTEAFF.

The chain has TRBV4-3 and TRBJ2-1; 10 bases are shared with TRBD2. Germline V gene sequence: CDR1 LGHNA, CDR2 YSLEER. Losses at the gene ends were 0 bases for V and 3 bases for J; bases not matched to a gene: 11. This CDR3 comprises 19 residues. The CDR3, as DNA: TGCGCCAGCAGCCAAGAGGGCCTAGCGGGAGAGCCGCGCTACAATGAGCAGTTCTTC. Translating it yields CASSQEGLAGEPRYNEQFF.

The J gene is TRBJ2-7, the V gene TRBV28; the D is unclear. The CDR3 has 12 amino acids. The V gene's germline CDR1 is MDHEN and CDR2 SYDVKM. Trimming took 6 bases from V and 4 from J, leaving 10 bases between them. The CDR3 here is CASSTGRYEQYV. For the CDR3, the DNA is TGTGCCAGCAGCACTGGCAGGTACGAGCAGTACGTC.

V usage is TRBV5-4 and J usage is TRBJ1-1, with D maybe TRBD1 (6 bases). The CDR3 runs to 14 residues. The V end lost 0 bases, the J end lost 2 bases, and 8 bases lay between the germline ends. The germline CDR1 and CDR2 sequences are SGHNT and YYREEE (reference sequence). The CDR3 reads CASSLDRVNTEAFF. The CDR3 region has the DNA TGTGCCAGCAGCTTGGACAGGGTTAACACTGAAGCTTTCTTT. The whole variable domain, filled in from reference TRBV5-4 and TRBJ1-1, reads ETGVTQSPTHLIKTRGQQVTLRCSSQSGHNTVSWYQQALGQGPQFIFQYYREEENGRGNFPPRFSGLQFPNYSSELNVNALELDDSALYLCASSLDRVNTEAFFGQGTRLTVV.

The CDR3 nucleotides read TGCAGCTCTGAGGGCAGGGGCATGAACACTGAAGCTTTCTTT. It specifies CSSEGRGMNTEAFF. The chain is built from TRBV29-1 and TRBJ1-1; tentative D call: TRBD1 (6 bases). The CDR3 spans 14 residues. V lost 8 bases and J 0 bases, leaving 16 bases between the germline ends. Germline V gene sequence: CDR1 SQVTM, CDR2 ANQGSEA.

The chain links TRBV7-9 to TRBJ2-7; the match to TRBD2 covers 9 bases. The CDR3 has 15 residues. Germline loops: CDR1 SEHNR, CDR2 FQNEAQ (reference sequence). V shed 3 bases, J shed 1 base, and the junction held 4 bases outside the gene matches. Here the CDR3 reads CASSFSGGQSYEQYV. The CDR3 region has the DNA TGTGCCAGCAGCTTCAGCGGGGGGCAGTCCTACGAGCAGTACGTC.

As DNA, the CDR3 is TGTGCCAGCAGTTGGAATCGGACTGTCACAGATACGCAGTATTTT. Translating it yields CASSWNRTVTDTQYF. The chain recombines TRBV6-2 or TRBV6-3 with TRBJ2-3, with a tentative D call TRBD2 (5 bases). This CDR3 is built from 15 residues. Germline V gene sequence: CDR1 MNHEY, CDR2 SVGEGT. Deletions cut 4 bases from V and 2 bases from J, with 13 bases between.

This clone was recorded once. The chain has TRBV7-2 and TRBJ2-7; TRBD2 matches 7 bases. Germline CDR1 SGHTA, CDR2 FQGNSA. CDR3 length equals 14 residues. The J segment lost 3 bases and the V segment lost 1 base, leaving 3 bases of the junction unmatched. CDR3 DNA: TGTGCCAGCAGCTTAGGCGCTAGCGGCTACGAGCAGTACGTC. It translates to CASSLGASGYEQYV.

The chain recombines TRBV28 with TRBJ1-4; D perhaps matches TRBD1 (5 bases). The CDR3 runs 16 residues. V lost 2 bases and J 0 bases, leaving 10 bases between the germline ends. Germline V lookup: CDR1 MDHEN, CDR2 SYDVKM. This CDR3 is CASSLRGTSTNEKLFF. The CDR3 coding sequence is TGTGCCAGCAGTTTACGGGGGACCTCAACTAATGAAAAACTGTTTTTT.

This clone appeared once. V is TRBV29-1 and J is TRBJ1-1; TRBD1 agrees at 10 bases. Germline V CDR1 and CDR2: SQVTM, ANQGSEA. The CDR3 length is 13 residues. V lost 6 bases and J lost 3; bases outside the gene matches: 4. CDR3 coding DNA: TGCAGCGTCCTCGGGACAGGGGACACTGAAGCTTTCTTT. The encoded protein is CSVLGTGDTEAFF.

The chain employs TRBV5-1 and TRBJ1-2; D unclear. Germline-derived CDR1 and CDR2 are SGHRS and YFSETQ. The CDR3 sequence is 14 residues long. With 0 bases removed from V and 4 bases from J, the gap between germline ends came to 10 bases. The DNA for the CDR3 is TGCGCCAGCAGCTTGGATCCGGGTTCCTATGGCTACACCTTC. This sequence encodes CASSLDPGSYGYTF.

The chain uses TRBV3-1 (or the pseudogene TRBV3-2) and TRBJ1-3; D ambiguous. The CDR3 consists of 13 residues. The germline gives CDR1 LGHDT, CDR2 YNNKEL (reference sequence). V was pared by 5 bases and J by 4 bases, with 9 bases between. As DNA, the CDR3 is TGTGCCAGCAGCTCGTTTTCCGGAAACACCATATATTTT. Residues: CASSSFSGNTIYF.

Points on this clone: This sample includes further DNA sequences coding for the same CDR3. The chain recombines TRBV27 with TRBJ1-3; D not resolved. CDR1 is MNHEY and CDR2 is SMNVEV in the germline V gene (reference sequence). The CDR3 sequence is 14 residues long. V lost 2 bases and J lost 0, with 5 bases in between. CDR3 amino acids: CASSLAGSGNTIYF. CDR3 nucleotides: TGTGCCAGCAGTTTAGCCGGCTCTGGAAACACCATATATTTT.

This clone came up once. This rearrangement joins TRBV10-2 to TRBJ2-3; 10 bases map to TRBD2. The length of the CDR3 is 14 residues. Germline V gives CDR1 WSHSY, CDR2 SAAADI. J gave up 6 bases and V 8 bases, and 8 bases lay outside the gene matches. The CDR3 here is CASGLAGAADTQYF. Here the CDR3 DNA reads TGCGCCAGCGGGCTAGCGGGGGCGGCCGATACGCAGTATTTT.

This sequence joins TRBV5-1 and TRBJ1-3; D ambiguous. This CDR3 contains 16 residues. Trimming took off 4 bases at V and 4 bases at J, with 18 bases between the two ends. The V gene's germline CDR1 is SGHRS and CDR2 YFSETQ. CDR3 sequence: CASSPAAGPAGNTIYF. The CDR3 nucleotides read TGCGCCAGCAGCCCGGCGGCGGGTCCCGCCGGAAACACCATATATTTT.

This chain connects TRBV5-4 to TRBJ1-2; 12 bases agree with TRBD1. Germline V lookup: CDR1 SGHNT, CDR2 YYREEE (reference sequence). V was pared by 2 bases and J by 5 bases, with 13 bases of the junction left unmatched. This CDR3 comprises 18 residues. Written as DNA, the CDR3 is TGTGCCAGCAGCTTCCGGTCTTCAGGGACAGGGGGCAGGTATGGCTACACCTTC. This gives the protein CASSFRSSGTGGRYGYTF.

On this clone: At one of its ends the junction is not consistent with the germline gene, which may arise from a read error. CDR3 region: CASSLGPLEQF. CDR3 bases: TGTGCCAGCAGCTTAGGTCCCCTTGAACAATTT. This chain connects TRBV7-9 to TRBJ1-1; D ambiguous. CDR1 and CDR2 from the germline V gene are SEHNR and FQNEAQ (reference sequence). The CDR3 runs to 11 residues.

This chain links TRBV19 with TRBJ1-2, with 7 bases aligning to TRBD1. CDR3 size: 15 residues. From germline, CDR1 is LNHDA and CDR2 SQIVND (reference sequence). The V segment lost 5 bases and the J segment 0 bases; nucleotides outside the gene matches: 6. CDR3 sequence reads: CASSELTGSNYGYTF. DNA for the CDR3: TGTGCCAGTAGTGAACTGACAGGGTCTAACTATGGCTACACCTTC.